This TCR beta chain was profiled in a study of OX40 agonist ivuxolimab in advanced cancers. For the study in its entirety: Ivuxolimab was a fully human IgG2 agonistic monoclonal antibody targeting the costimulatory receptor OX40 (CD134). Intravenous ivuxolimab was administered to patients every 2 weeks at six dose levels: 0.01, 0.1, 0.3, 1.5, 3 and 10 mg/kg. Among the roughly 52 dose-escalation patients, 19 had hepatocellular carcinoma, around 15 melanoma, 9 renal cell carcinoma and 9 head and neck cancer. In the dose-escalation cohort, roughly 82% of patients were male, and the mean age was 60 years with a range of roughly 20 to 80. Patients were allowed to have had prior anti-PD-1, anti-PD-L1 or anti-CTLA-4 therapy, and approximately 40% of the dose-escalation patients had been treated with checkpoint inhibitors. Three dose-escalation patients achieved partial responses, one with hepatocellular carcinoma and two with cutaneous melanoma. The purpose of peripheral TCRbeta sequencing was to test whether ivuxolimab changed TCR sequence diversity and led to clonal T-cell expansion. The monotherapy dose-escalation portion (N of about 49 patients) of the phase I ivuxolimab trial is reported in the paper.

Study-level results and caveats: Partial responders in the 0.1-3.0 mg/kg groups had among the lowest normalized peripheral clonal expansion, especially among CD8+ T cells. After ivuxolimab, more expanded clones were found on average in CD8+ T cells than in CD4+ T cells. The antigen specificity of the clonally expanded peripheral T cells was not determined. Low levels of normalized T-cell clonal expansion were also seen in some patients who did not respond. At doses of 0.1 to 3.0 mg/kg, clonal expansion of both CD4+ and CD8+ blood T cells was observed from baseline to week 6.

As concerns this clone: The antigen it binds to is not known. The record has no base qualities; no much larger clone is one base away.

Patients with a history of autoimmune disease or receiving systemic immunosuppression were excluded from the trial. Peripheral blood for TCR sequencing was collected from all dose cohorts at baseline, on cycle 4 day 1, and on cycle 7 day 1. Samples were obtained from an open-label, multicenter, first-in-human phase I dose-escalation trial of ivuxolimab. Adults with locally advanced or metastatic melanoma, renal cell carcinoma, hepatocellular carcinoma or head and neck squamous cell carcinoma were enrolled in the trial. Before TCR sequencing, CD4+ T cells and CD8+ T cells from peripheral blood were sorted into separate populations. CDR3 length: 15 amino acids, cysteine to phenylalanine. The only DNA kept is the CDR3, 45 bases in frame from the first base. Unmatched junction bases come to 4, with V trimmed by 2 bases and J by 0 bases. From a lookup of the germline V gene, CDR1 and CDR2 are SGHRS and YFSETQ.

For sequencing of the TCRbeta CDR3 region, genomic DNA was extracted from the sorted cells. TCRbeta CDR3 regions were sequenced using the immunoSEQ Assay. Entries here come from immuneACCESS through TCRdb and include only in-frame sequences with V and J called. Some clones fail to appear in such tables; in the studies checked, an unresolved V gene covers under half of the shortfall, and the cause of the remainder is unknown. The sample has tens of thousands of clones on record, under 90% of them singletons. The biggest ten clones account for roughly 4.5% of the sample. Sequencing used CD4+ or CD8+ T cells sorted from blood, obtained in a trial of the OX40 agonist ivuxolimab. In this chain, TRBV5-1 is recombined with TRBJ1-1, with TRBD1 identical over 7 junction bases. The TCR was taken from an adult with an advanced solid tumor such as melanoma, head and neck, liver or kidney cancer. CDR3 sequence: CASSLRGRLNTEAFF. The nucleotide sequence reads as follows: TGCGCCAGCAGCTTAAGGGGGCGATTGAACACTGAAGCTTTCTTT.